The sequence of this T cell receptor (beta chain) was determined in a study of blood T cell repertoires in COVID-19 (dated by TCRdb to the early 2020s). About the study as a whole: Samples from collaborators originated in the United States, Italy and Spain and spanned both the acute and convalescent phases of COVID-19. Where available, HLA class I and class II types were taken from metadata supplied by the sample provider and were not determined by assay-based typing. Sample metadata almost always included a de-identified subject ID, COVID-19 status, age in years and sex. The samples were drawn from two sources: the first 160 participants of the ongoing ImmuneRACE study, and 1,200 or so subjects contributed by 6 global collaborators. A freely available public database, intended as a resource for researchers studying the immune response to SARS-CoV-2, is where the repertoires were released. The material from the prospective study consisted of cDNA or gDNA derived from T cells, B-cell-depleted T cells, or PBMCs. Deeply sampled blood TCRbeta repertoires from subjects exposed to, actively infected with, or recovered from COVID-19 were included in the dataset. The research as a whole found: Clinical and demographic metadata were provided uncurated, with the amount varying by source and participant.

TCRbeta CDR3 regions were amplified from genomic DNA using the immunoSEQ Assay, a bias-controlled multiplex PCR. The original methods were these. The number of nucleated cells in each sample was estimated by amplification of reference gene primers within the assay. Sequence reads were collapsed and filtered to measure the absolute abundance of every unique TCRbeta CDR3 rearrangement. For each sample, productive Simpson clonality was calculated by taking the square root of Simpson's diversity index across productive rearrangements. TCRdb mirrors the immuneACCESS table, restricted to in-frame sequences. Some clones are absent from its copies; in checked studies, under half trace to an unresolved V gene, and the reason for the others is unknown. V and J calls and clone size are as listed in that table; D and trimming were resolved from the DNA. The sample table records around 500,000 clones; roughly nine tenths of these occur just once. 6.5% to 9.5% of the sample goes to the ten largest clones.

V is reduced by 1 base and J by 0 bases, leaving a spacing of 10 bases between them. Based on the germline V gene, the CDR1 and CDR2 sequences are KGHSH and LQKENI. Its CDR3 holds 16 amino acids, cysteine through phenylalanine. Just CDR3 DNA is preserved here, 48 bases in frame from base 1. Participants in the prospective study were aged about 18 to 90 years, lived in about two dozen United States geographic areas, and enrolled through a virtual design. To assign participants to cohorts, the prospective study relied on clinical history that participants themselves reported in a screening survey and a study questionnaire. Recovered participants in ImmuneRACE Cohort 3 were defined by two consecutive negative NP/OP PCR tests, clearance by a healthcare professional, or resolution of symptoms. In the prospective study, mobile phlebotomists collected whole blood, serum and a nasopharyngeal or oropharyngeal swab from each participant. Over an approximately 2-month period, participants in the prospective study had the option of providing additional blood draws and questionnaires. Blood samples from the prospective study were shipped frozen or at room temperature prior to DNA extraction.

About this clone: The target of this receptor is not known. No much larger clone exists at a distance of one base, and base qualities are not known.

The clonotype originates from a woman in her sixties who had recovered from COVID-19. The chain uses TRBV18 and TRBJ1-3, with an unclear D gene assignment. Material: PBMCs or T cells enriched from blood (not recorded which). The CDR3 is CASSPRFGDSGNTIYF. DNA sequence: TGTGCCAGCTCACCACGATTCGGGGACTCTGGAAACACCATATATTTT.